A single sample is the source of the 7 T cell receptor beta chains below, sequenced in a study of blood T cells in healthy people across ages. Alongside a J-beta primer mix, a sample-barcoded 5' primer served in a second PCR lasting roughly 6 to 12 cycles. MiXCR, run by TCRdb on the 5' RACE reads, gives a single entry per CDR3 protein. The table includes hundreds of thousands of distinct CDR3 sequences, around 41% detected once. Sequencing used blood. These TCRs come from a man of 80 years or more in good health.

CDR3 coding DNA: TGTGCCAGCAGCGTAGCCTCGACCTCACAGGGCCCCTATGGCTACACCTTC. As protein: CASSVASTSQGPYGYTF. The genes are TRBV9 and TRBJ1-2, with a weak D call TRBD1 (6 bases). CDR1 and CDR2 (germline): SGDLS, YYNGEE. Trimming took off 0 bases at V and 4 bases at J, with 19 bases between the two ends. The CDR3 is 17 residues long.

V is TRBV5-6 and J is TRBJ2-1, with TRBD2 identical over 13 bases. Germline V gives CDR1 SGHDT, CDR2 YYEEEE. The CDR3 spans 16 residues. With 4 bases clipped from V and 8 bases from J, the junction kept 9 bases outside the gene matches. CDR3 DNA: TGTGCCAGCAGCCGTCCGGGACTAGCGGGAAGGGATGAGCAGTTCTTC. The encoded protein is CASSRPGLAGRDEQFF.

This clonotype was counted a few times. The DNA of the CDR3 is TGTGCCAGCAGTGACACTCCGGGACTAGCTTTGAATGAGCAGTTCTTC. This codes for CASSDTPGLALNEQFF. This chain links TRBV6-4 with TRBJ2-1, with TRBD2 matching 9 bases. The germline CDR1 and CDR2 sequences are MRHNA and SNTAGT. This CDR3 has 16 amino acids. Unmatched junction bases numbered 9, after V lost 2 bases and J lost 7 bases.

This rearrangement joins TRBV7-2 to TRBJ2-5; 9 nucleotides agree with TRBD2. V was clipped by 5 bases and J by 5 bases; unmatched bases: 12. This CDR3 is built from 16 residues. Germline V gene sequence: CDR1 SGHTA, CDR2 FQGNSA. CDR3 DNA: TGTGCCAGCAGCCAAGATGGTAGCGGGGGATGGGAGACCCAGTACTTC. As protein: CASSQDGSGGWETQYF.

V is TRBV3-1 and J is TRBJ2-7; D is undetermined. This CDR3 has 11 residues. Trimming shortened V by 0 bases and J by 6 bases, and 3 bases separated the two germline ends. Germline CDR1 reads LGHDT; CDR2 reads YNNKEL (reference sequence). CDR3 nucleotides: TGTGCCAGCAGCCAAGAGTCCGAGCAGTACTTC. This codes for CASSQESEQYF.

This sequence joins TRBV5-1 and TRBJ1-6; D is uncertain. Germline values: CDR1 SGHRS, CDR2 YFSETQ. The length of the CDR3 is 14 residues. V gave up 4 bases and J gave up 5 bases, with 10 bases separating them. CDR3 residues: CASSAGRNNSPLHF. CDR3 bases: TGCGCCAGCAGCGCCGGACGGAATAATTCACCCCTCCACTTT.

This clonotype was seen more than once but under ten times. The V gene is TRBV6-2 or TRBV6-3, the J gene TRBJ2-2, with D perhaps matching TRBD2 (5 bases). CDR1 is MNHEY, CDR2 SVGEGT, per germline. Trimming pared 0 bases from V and 4 bases from J, leaving 12 bases between. The CDR3 has 16 amino acids. The CDR3 DNA is TGTGCCAGCAGTTACTCGTCCTTAGCGTCCACCGGGGAGCTGTTTTTT. Translating it yields CASSYSSLASTGELFF.